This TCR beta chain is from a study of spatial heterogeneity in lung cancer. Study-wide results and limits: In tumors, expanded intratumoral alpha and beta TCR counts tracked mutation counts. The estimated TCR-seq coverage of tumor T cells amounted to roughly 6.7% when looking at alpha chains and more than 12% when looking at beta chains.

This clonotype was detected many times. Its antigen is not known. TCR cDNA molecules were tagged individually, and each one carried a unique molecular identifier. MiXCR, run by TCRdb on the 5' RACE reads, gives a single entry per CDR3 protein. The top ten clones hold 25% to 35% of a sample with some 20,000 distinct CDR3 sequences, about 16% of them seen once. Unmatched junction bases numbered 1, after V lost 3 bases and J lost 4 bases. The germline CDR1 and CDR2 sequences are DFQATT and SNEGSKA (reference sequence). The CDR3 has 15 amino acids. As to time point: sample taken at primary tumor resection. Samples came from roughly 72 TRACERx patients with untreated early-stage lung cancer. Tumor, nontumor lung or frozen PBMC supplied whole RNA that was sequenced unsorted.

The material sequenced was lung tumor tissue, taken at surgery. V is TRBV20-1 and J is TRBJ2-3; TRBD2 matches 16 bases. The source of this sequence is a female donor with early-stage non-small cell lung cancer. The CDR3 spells CSASGTSGRADTQYF. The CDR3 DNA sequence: TGCAGTGCTAGCGGGACTAGCGGGAGGGCAGATACGCAGTATTTT.